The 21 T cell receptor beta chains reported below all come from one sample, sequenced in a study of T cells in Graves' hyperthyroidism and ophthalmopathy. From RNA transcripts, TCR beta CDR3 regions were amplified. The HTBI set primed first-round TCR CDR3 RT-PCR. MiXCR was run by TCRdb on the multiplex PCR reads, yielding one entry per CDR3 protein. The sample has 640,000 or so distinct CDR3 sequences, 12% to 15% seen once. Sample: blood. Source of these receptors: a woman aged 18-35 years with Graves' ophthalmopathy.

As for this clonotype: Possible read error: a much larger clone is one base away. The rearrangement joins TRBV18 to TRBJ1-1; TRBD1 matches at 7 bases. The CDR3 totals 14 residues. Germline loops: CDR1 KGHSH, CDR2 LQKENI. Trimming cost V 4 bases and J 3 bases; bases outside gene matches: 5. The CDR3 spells CASSQTGMDTEAFF. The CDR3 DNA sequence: TGTGCCAGCTCACAGACAGGGATGGACACTGAAGCTTTCTTT.

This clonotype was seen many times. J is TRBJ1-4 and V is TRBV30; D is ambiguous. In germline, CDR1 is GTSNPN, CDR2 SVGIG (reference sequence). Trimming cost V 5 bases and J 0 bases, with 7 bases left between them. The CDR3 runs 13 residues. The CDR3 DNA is TGTGCCTGGGGATGGGCAACTAATGAAAAACTGTTTTTT. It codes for CAWGWATNEKLFF. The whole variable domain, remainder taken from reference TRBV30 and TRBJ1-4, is SQTIHQWPATLVQPVGSPLSLECTVEGTSNPNLYWYRQAAGRGLQLLFYSVGIGQISSEVPQNLSASRPQDRQFILSSKKLLLSDSGFYLCAWGWATNEKLFFGSGTQLSVL.

The CDR3 region has the DNA TGTGCCACCAGTGACCTCGGTTTGGGCACAGATACGCAGTATTTT. Translation gives CATSDLGLGTDTQYF. The chain is built from TRBV24-1 and TRBJ2-3, with D uncertain. Germline CDR1 reads KGHDR; CDR2 reads SFDVKD. V was cut by 4 bases and J by 1 base, with 11 bases left in between. The CDR3 spans 15 residues.

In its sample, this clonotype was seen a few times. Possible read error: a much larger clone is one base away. CDR3 in DNA: TGTGCCAGCAGCCCAGATATGGAGGTTCAAGAGACCCAGTACTTC. Protein product: CASSPDMEVQETQYF. The chain has TRBV7-8 and TRBJ2-5, with D tentatively TRBD2 (5 bases). The CDR3 totals 15 residues. With 5 bases removed from V and 2 bases from J, the gap between germline ends came to 15 bases. Germline values: CDR1 SGHVS, CDR2 FQNEAQ.

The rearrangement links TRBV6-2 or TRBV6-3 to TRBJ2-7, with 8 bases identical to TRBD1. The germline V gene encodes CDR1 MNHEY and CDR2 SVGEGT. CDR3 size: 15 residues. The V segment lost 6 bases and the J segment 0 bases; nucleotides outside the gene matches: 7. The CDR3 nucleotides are TGTGCCAGCAGGCGGACAGGGTCCACCTCCTACGAGCAGTACTTC. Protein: CASRRTGSTSYEQYF.

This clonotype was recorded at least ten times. This CDR3 reads CATRRGGVEQGRTEAFF. The CDR3 coding sequence is TGTGCAACCCGAAGGGGGGGAGTAGAACAGGGGAGGACTGAAGCTTTCTTT. The genes are TRBV12-3 or TRBV12-4 and TRBJ1-1; 7 nucleotides agree with TRBD1. CDR3 length: 17 amino acids.

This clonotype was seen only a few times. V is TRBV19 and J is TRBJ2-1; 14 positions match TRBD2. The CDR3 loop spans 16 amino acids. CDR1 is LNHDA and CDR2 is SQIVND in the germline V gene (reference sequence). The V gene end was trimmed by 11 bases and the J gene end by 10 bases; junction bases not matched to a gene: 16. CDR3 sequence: CASKKSGTSGRPEQFF. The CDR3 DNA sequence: TGTGCCTCAAAGAAGTCCGGGACTAGCGGGAGACCGGAGCAGTTCTTC.

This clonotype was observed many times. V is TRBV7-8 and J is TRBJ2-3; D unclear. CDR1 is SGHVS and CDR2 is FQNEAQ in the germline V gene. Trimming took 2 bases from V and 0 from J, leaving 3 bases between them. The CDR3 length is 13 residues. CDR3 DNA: TGTGCCAGCAGCTTACTTAGCACAGATACGCAGTATTTT. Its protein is CASSLLSTDTQYF.

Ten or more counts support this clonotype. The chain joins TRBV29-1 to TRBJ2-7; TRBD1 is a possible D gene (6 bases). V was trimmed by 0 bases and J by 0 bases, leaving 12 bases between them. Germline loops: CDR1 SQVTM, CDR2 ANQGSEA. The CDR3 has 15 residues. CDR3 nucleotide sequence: TGCAGCGTTGAAGATCAGGGGTCGAGCTCCTACGAGCAGTACTTC. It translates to CSVEDQGSSSYEQYF.

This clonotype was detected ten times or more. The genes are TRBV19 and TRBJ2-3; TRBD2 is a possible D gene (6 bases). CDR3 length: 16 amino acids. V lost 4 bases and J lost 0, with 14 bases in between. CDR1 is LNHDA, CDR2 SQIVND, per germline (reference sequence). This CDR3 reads CASSTDGAGSTDTQYF. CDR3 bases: TGTGCCAGTAGTACCGACGGGGCGGGAAGCACAGATACGCAGTATTTT.

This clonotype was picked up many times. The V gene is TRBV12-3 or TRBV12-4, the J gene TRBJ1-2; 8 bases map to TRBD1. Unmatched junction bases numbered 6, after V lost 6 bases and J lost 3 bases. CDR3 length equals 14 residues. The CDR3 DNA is TGTGCCAGCAGCCCCTTGGACAGGGACTATGGCTACACCTTC. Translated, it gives CASSPLDRDYGYTF.

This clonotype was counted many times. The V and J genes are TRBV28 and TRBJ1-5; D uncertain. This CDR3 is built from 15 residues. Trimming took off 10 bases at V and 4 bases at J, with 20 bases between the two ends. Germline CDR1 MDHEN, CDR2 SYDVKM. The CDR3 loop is CATDVIVRSNQPQHF. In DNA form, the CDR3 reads TGTGCCACCGACGTTATAGTTCGGAGTAATCAGCCCCAGCATTTT.

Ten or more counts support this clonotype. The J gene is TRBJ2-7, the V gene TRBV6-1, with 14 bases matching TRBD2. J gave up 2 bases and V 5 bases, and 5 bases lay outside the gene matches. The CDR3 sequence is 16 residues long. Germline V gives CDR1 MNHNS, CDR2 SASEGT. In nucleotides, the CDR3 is TGTGCCAGCAGTCTGGGACTAGCGGGAGTGACCTACGAGCAGTACTTC. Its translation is CASSLGLAGVTYEQYF.

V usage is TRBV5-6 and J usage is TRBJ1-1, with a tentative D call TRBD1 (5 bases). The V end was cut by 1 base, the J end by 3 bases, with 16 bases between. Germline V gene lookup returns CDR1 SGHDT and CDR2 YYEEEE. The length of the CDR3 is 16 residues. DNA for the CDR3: TGTGCCAGCAGCTTGTCCGCTGGGGGAGACTACACTGAAGCTTTCTTT. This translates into CASSLSAGGDYTEAFF. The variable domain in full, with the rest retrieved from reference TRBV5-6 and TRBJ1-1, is DAGVTQSPTHLIKTRGQQVTLRCSPKSGHDTVSWYQQALGQGPQFIFQYYEEEERQRGNFPDRFSGHQFPNYSSELNVNALLLGDSALYLCASSLSAGGDYTEAFFGQGTRLTVV.

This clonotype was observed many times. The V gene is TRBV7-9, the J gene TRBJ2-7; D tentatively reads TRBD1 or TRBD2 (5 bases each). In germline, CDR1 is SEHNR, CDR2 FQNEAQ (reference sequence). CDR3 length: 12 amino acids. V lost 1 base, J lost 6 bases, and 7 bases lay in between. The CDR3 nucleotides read TGTGCCAGCAGCTTAGACGGGGCCGAGCAGTACTTC. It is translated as CASSLDGAEQYF.

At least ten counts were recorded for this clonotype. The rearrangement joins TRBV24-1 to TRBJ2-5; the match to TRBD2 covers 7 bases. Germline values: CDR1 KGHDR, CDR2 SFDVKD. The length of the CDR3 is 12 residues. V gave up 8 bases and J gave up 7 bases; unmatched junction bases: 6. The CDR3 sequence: CATMAGAGTQYF. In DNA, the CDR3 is TGTGCCACCATGGCGGGAGCGGGGACCCAGTACTTC.

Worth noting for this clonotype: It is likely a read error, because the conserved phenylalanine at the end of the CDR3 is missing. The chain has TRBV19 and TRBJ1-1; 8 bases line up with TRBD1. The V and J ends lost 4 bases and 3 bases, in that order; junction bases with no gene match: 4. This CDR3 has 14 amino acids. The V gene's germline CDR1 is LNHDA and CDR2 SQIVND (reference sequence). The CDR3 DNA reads TGTGCCAGTAGTAGAACAGGGGGGGACACTGAAGCTTTCCTT. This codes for CASSRTGGDTEAFL.

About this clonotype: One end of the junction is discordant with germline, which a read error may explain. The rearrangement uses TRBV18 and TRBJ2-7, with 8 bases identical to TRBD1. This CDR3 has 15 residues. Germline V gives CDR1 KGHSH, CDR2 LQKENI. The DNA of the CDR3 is TGTGCCGGCTCACCAGGGACAGGCATCTCCTACGAGCAGTACTTC. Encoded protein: CAGSPGTGISYEQYF.

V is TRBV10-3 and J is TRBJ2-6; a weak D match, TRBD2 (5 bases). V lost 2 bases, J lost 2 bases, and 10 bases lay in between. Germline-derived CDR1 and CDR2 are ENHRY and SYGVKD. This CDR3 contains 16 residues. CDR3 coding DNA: TGTGCCATCAGTGAGCAGCTGGGAGCTGGGGCCAACGTCCTGACTTTC. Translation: CAISEQLGAGANVLTF.

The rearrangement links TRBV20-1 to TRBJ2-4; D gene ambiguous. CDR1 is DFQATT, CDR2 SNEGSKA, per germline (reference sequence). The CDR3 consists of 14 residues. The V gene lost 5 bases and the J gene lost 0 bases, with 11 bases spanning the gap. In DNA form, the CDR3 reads TGCAGTGCTTATCCGACCGAAGCCAAAAACATTCAGTACTTC. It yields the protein CSAYPTEAKNIQYF.

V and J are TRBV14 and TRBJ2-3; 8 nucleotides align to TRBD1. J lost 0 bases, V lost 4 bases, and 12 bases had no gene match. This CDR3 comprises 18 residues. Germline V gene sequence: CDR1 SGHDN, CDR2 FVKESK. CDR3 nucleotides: TGTGCCAGCAGCCCACGCTGGACAGGGAGTGGGAGCACAGATACGCAGTATTTT. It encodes CASSPRWTGSGSTDTQYF.